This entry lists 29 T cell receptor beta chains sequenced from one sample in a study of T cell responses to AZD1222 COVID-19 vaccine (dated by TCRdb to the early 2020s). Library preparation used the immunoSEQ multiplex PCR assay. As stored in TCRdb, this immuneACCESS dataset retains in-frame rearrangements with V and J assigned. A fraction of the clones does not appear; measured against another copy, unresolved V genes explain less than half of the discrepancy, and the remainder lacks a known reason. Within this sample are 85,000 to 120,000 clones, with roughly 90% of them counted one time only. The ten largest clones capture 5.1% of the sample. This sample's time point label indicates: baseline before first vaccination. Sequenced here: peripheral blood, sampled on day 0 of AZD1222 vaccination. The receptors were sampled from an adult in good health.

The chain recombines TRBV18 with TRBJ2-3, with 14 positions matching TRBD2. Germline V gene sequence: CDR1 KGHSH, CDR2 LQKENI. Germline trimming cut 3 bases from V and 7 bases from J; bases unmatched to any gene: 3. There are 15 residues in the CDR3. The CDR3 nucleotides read TGTGCCAGCTCACCTGGACTAGCGGGAGGAAATACGCAGTATTTT. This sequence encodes CASSPGLAGGNTQYF.

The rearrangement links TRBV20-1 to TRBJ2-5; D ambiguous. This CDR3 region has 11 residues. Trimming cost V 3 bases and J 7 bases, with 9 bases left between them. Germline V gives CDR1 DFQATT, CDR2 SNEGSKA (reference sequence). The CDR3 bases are TGCAGTGCTAGCGGGCCGGGGACCCAGTACTTC. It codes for CSASGPGTQYF.

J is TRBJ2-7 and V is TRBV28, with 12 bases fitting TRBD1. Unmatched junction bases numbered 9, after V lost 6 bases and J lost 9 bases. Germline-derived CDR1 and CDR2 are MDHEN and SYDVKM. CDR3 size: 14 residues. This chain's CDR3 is CASSRPGQGARQYF. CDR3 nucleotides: TGTGCCAGCAGCCGACCGGGACAGGGGGCGAGGCAGTACTTC.

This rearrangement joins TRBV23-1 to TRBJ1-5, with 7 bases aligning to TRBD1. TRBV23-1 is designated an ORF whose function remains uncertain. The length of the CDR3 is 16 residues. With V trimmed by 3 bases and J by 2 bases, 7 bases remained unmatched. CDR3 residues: CASSQYRGTGNQPQHF. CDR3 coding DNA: TGCGCCAGCAGTCAGTACAGGGGAACGGGCAATCAGCCCCAGCATTTT.

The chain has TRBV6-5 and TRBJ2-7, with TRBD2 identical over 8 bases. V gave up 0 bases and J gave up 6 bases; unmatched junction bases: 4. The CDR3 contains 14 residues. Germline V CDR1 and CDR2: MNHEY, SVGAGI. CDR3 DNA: TGTGCCAGCAGTTACTCGGGAGCGGGGGCCGAGCAGTACTTC. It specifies CASSYSGAGAEQYF.

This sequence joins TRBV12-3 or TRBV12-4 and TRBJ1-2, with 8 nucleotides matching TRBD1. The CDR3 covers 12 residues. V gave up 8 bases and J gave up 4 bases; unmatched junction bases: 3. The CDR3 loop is CASARGPYGYTF. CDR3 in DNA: TGTGCCAGCGCCAGGGGGCCCTATGGCTACACCTTC.

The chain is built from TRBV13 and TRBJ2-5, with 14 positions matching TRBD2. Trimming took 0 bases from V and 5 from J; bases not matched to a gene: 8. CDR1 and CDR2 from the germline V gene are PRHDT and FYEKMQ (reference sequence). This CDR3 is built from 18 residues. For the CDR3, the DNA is TGTGCCAGCAGCTTAGGCCTCGGACTAGCGGGAGGATGGGAGACCCAGTACTTC. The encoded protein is CASSLGLGLAGGWETQYF. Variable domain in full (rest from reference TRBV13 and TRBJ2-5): AAGVIQSPRHLIKEKRETATLKCYPIPRHDTVYWYQQGPGQDPQFLISFYEKMQSDKGSIPDRFSAQQFSDYHSELNMSSLELGDSALYFCASSLGLGLAGGWETQYFGPGTRLLVL.

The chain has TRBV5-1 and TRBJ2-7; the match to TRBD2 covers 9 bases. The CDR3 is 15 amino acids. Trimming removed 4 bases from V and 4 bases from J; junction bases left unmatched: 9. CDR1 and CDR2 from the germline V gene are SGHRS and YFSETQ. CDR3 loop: CASSTLSGSIYEQYF. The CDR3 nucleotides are TGCGCCAGCAGCACCCTTAGCGGGAGTATTTACGAGCAGTACTTC.

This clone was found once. CDR3 sequence reads: CASSLTSGSSYNEQFF. The CDR3 coding sequence is TGTGCCAGCAGCTTAACTAGCGGTAGCTCCTACAATGAGCAGTTCTTC. This chain uses TRBV11-3 with TRBJ2-1; 8 bases align to TRBD2. The V gene end was trimmed by 2 bases and the J gene end by 0 bases; junction bases not matched to a gene: 3. This CDR3 has 16 residues. Germline CDR1 SGHNT, CDR2 YENEEA.

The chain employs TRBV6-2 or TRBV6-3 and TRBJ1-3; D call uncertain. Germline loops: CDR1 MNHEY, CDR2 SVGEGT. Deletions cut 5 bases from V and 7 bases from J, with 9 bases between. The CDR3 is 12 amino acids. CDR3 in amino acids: CASSRRWNTIYF. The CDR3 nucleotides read TGTGCCAGCAGTCGGCGGTGGAACACCATATATTTT.

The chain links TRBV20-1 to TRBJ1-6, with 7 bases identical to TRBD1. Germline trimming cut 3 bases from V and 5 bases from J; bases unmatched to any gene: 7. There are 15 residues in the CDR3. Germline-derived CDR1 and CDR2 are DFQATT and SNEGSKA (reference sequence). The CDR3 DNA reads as TGCAGTGCTAGTGATCGAGGGACAGATAATTCACCCCTCCACTTT. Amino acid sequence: CSASDRGTDNSPLHF.

The CDR3 coding sequence is TGTGCCAGCATTAGGGACGGGGGCAATTCACCCCTCCACTTT. It yields the protein CASIRDGGNSPLHF. V usage is TRBV28 and J usage is TRBJ1-6; tentative D call: TRBD1 (6 bases). CDR1 is MDHEN, CDR2 SYDVKM, per germline. The V gene lost 7 bases and the J gene lost 7 bases, with 14 bases spanning the gap. This CDR3 region has 14 residues. The full variable domain, completed using reference TRBV28 and TRBJ1-6, is DVKVTQSSRYLVKRTGEKVFLECVQDMDHENMFWYRQDPGLGLRLIYFSYDVKMKEKGDIPEGYSVSREKKERFSLILESASTNQTSMYLCASIRDGGNSPLHFGNGTRLTVT.

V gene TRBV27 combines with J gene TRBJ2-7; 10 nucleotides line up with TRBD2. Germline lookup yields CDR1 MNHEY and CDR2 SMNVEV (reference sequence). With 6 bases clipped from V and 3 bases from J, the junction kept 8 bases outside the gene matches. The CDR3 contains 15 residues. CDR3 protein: CASRRQRGGLYEQYF. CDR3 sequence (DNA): TGTGCCAGCAGGCGTCAGCGGGGGGGCCTCTACGAGCAGTACTTC.

This CDR3 is CASSLTAGQRYEQYF. CDR3 DNA sequence: TGTGCCAGCAGTCTTACAGCAGGACAAAGATACGAGCAGTACTTC. This rearrangement joins TRBV14 to TRBJ2-7; possibly TRBD1 for D (5 bases). The CDR3 loop spans 15 amino acids. Per the germline V gene, CDR1 is SGHDN and CDR2 is FVKESK. With 6 bases removed from V and 4 bases from J, the gap between germline ends came to 19 bases.

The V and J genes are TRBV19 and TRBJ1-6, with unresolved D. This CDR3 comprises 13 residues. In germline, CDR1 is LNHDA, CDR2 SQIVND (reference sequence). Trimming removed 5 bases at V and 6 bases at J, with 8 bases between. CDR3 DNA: TGTGCCAGTAGTCGGGAGCTTAATTCACCCCTCCACTTT. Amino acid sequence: CASSRELNSPLHF.

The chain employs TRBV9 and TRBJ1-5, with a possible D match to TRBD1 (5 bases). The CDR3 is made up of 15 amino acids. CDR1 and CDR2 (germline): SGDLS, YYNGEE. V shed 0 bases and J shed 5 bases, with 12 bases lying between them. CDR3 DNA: TGTGCCAGCAGCGTAGGCCCGGACACGTATCAGCCCCAGCATTTT. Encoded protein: CASSVGPDTYQPQHF.

The CDR3 protein is CASSPWAQGNTEAFF. The DNA of the CDR3 is TGTGCCAGCAGCCCCTGGGCGCAGGGGAACACTGAAGCTTTCTTT. The chain combines TRBV9 with TRBJ1-1; TRBD1 is a possible D gene (5 bases). The CDR3 has 15 amino acids. V was trimmed by 4 bases and J by 1 base, leaving 14 bases between them. Germline CDR1 is SGDLS and CDR2 is YYNGEE. The full variable domain, rest sourced from reference TRBV9 and TRBJ1-1, is DSGVTQTPKHLITATGQRVTLRCSPRSGDLSVYWYQQSLDQGLQFLIQYYNGEERAKGNILERFSAQQFPDLHSELNLSSLELGDSALYFCASSPWAQGNTEAFFGQGTRLTVV.

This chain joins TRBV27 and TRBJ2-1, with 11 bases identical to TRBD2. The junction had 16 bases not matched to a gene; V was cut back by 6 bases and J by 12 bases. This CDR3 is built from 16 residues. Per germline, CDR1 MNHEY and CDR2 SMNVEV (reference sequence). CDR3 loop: CASSPRGLAVGKGQFF. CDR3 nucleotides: TGTGCCAGCAGCCCACGGGGACTAGCGGTTGGGAAAGGGCAGTTCTTC.

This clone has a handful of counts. The CDR3 spells CASSSTGGNTEAFF. CDR3 in DNA: TGTGCCAGCAGTTCCACCGGGGGCAACACTGAAGCTTTCTTT. The chain combines TRBV6-2 or TRBV6-3 with TRBJ1-1; D is perhaps TRBD1 (6 bases). This CDR3 has 14 residues. Trimming stripped 4 bases from V and 2 bases from J, with 11 bases between. Germline V lookup: CDR1 MNHEY, CDR2 SVGEGT.

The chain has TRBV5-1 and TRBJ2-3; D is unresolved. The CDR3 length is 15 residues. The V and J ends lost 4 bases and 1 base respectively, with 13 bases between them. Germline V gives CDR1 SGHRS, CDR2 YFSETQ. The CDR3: CASSRTTLGTDTQYF. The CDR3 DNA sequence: TGCGCCAGCAGCAGGACCACCTTGGGCACAGATACGCAGTATTTT.

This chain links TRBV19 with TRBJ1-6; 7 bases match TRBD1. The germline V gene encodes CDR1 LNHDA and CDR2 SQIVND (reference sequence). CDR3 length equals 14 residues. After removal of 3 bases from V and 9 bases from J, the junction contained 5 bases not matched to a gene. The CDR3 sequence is CASSIGRGGSPLHF. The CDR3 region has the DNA TGTGCCAGTAGTATCGGCAGGGGGGGTTCACCCCTCCACTTT. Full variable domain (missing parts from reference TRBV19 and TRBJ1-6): DGGITQSPKYLFRKEGQNVTLSCEQNLNHDAMYWYRQDPGQGLRLIYYSQIVNDFQKGDIAEGYSVSREKKESFPLTVTSAQKNPTAFYLCASSIGRGGSPLHFGNGTRLTVT.

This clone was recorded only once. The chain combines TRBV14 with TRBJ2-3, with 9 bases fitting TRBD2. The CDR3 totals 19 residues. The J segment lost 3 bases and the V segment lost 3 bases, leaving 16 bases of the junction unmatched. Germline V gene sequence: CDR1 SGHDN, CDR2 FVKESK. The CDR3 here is CASSQDWTIAGVGTDTQYF. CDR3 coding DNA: TGTGCCAGCAGCCAGGACTGGACTATAGCGGGAGTGGGGACAGATACGCAGTATTTT.

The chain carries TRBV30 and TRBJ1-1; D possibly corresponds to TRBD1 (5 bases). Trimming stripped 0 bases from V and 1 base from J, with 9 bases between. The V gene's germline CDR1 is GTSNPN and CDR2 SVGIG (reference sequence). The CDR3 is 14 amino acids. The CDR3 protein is CAWSVRQSNTEAFF. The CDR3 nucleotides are TGTGCCTGGAGTGTACGACAGTCGAACACTGAAGCTTTCTTT.

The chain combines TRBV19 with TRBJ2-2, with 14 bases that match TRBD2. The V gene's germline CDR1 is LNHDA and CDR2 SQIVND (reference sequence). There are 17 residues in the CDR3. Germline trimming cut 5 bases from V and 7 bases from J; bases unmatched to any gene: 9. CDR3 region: CASSWGLAGARDGELFF. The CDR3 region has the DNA TGTGCCAGTAGTTGGGGACTAGCGGGAGCGCGGGACGGGGAGCTGTTTTTT.

The CDR3, as DNA: TGCGCCAGCAGCAGAACAGGGCCCATGAACACTGAAGCTTTCTTT. It yields the protein CASSRTGPMNTEAFF. This rearrangement joins TRBV4-3 to TRBJ1-1; D might be TRBD1 (6 bases). This CDR3 contains 15 residues. Looked up from germline, CDR1 is LGHNA and CDR2 is YSLEER. Trimming stripped 5 bases from V and 0 bases from J, with 13 bases between.

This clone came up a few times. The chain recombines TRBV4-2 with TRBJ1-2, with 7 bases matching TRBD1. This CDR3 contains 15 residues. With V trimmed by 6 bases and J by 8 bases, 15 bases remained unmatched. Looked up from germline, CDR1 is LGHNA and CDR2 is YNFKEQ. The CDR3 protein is CASSGGGLNLSGYTF. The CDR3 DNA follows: TGTGCCAGCAGTGGAGGGGGCCTTAACTTATCCGGCTACACCTTC.

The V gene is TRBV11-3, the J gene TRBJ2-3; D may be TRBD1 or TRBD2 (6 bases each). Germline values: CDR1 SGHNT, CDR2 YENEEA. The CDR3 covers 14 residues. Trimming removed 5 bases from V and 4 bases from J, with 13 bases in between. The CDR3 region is CASSPGAQSDTQYF. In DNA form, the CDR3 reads TGTGCCAGCAGCCCGGGGGCCCAGTCAGATACGCAGTATTTT.

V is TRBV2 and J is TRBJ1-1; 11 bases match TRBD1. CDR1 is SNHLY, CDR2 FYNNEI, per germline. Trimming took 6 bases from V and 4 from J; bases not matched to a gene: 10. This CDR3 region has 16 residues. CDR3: CASRSGTGGVSTEAFF. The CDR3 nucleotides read TGTGCCAGCAGGTCCGGGACAGGGGGAGTGAGCACTGAAGCTTTCTTT.

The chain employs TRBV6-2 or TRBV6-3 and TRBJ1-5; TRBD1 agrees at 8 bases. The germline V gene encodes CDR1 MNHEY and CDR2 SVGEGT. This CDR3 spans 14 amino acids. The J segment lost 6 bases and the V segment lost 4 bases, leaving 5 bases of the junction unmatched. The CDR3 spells CASSSGGAGQPQHF. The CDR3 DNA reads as TGTGCCAGCAGTTCAGGGGGCGCGGGTCAGCCCCAGCATTTT.